The rows below give T cell receptor beta chains drawn from one sample of a study of shared clonotypes between healthy human individuals. Libraries were prepared by immunoSEQ multiplex PCR; TCRdb keeps only in-frame clonotypes and omits some of them. Of millions of clones in the sample, over 85% were seen once. Sample: naive CD4+ T cells sorted from blood. These receptors were obtained from a young man in good health. Each CDR3 is given with its conserved first and last residue. D genes are given only for firm matches. Where a row states a size, it is once, few, many or the class of an expanded clone; other rows omit it.

V gene	J gene	D gene	clone size	CDR3 DNA	CDR3 protein
TRBV18	TRBJ1-4	.	.	TGTGCCAGCTCACCCACGGGGCCCCCGGGAGAAAAACTGTTTTTT	CASSPTGPPGEKLFF
TRBV9	TRBJ2-7	.	.	TGTGCCAGCAGCGCCGGAGTAGTGCCGACCTACGAGCAGTACTTC	CASSAGVVPTYEQYF
TRBV7-2	TRBJ2-5	TRBD2	.	TGTGCCAGCAACACCGGGACTAGGGAGGGCATCCAGTACTTC	CASNTGTREGIQYF
TRBV5-1	TRBJ2-7	.	.	TGCGCCAGCAGCGTTGGACACCCGTCTGACGAGCAGTACTTC	CASSVGHPSDEQYF
TRBV28	TRBJ2-7	.	.	TGTGCCAGCAGCCCAGCCGGGACCACCTCCTACGAGCAGTACTTC	CASSPAGTTSYEQYF
TRBV4-3	TRBJ2-3	TRBD1	.	TGCGCCAGCAGCCAAGCTGACAGGGCTGGCACAGATACGCAGTATTTT	CASSQADRAGTDTQYF
TRBV2	TRBJ2-7	TRBD1	.	TGTGCCAGCAGTGGGACAGGCATAACCTACGAGCAGTACTTC	CASSGTGITYEQYF
TRBV5-1	TRBJ1-1	.	.	TGCGCCAGCAGCTTGAGGGCGAACACTGAAGCTTTCTTT	CASSLRANTEAFF
TRBV5-4	TRBJ1-1	.	.	TGTGCCAGCAGCTCGGAGGGAGGAGCTTTCTTT	CASSSEGGAFF
TRBV27	TRBJ1-4	.	.	TGTGCCACCAGATCCCAAAATGAAAAACTGTTTTTT	CATRSQNEKLFF
TRBV5-1	TRBJ2-7	.	.	TGCGCCAGCAGGCCTAATCCCGCTGCAAGCTCCTACGAGCAGTACTTC	CASRPNPAASSYEQYF
TRBV19	TRBJ1-6	.	.	TGTGCCAGTAGTATTGCTGGGAATAATTCACCCCTCCACTTT	CASSIAGNNSPLHF
TRBV6-5	TRBJ1-2	TRBD1	.	TGTGCCAGCAGTTACCAGGGACAGAACTATGGCTACACCTTC	CASSYQGQNYGYTF
TRBV7-9	TRBJ2-7	.	.	TGTGCCAGCAGCTTAGCTTTGGCAGCCTACGAGCAGTACTTC	CASSLALAAYEQYF
TRBV7-2	TRBJ2-1	.	.	TGTGCCAGCAGCTTATCTGGACTACCCGGGGATGAGCAGTTCTTC	CASSLSGLPGDEQFF
TRBV5-6	TRBJ2-7	TRBD2	.	TGTGCCAGCAGCTTTTTGGGACTAATAAAGGGGGAGCAGTACTTC	CASSFLGLIKGEQYF
TRBV5-1	TRBJ1-6	.	.	TGCGCCAGCAGCTTGGCGCCTCAGAATTCACCCCTCCACTTT	CASSLAPQNSPLHF
TRBV5-1	TRBJ1-2	TRBD1	.	TGCGCCAGCAGCGCGGGACAGCCCTCCCCCTATGGCTACACCTTC	CASSAGQPSPYGYTF
TRBV28	TRBJ1-1	TRBD1	.	TGTGCCAGCAGTTTCACCGGGACAGGGGGCCCCATGAACACTGAAGCTTTCTTT	CASSFTGTGGPMNTEAFF
TRBV5-4	TRBJ2-2	TRBD2	once	TGTGCCAGCAGCTTGGGAACTAGCGGGCGGTCCGGGGAGCTGTTTTTT	CASSLGTSGRSGELFF
TRBV27	TRBJ1-6	.	.	TGTGCCAGCAGGACCTGGGACGTAGAGAATTCACCCCTCCACTTT	CASRTWDVENSPLHF
TRBV4-1	TRBJ1-6	.	once	TGCGCCAGCAGCCAAGATCATCAGGGGCTTGGGGGGTCCCTCCACTTT	CASSQDHQGLGGSLHF
TRBV5-1	TRBJ2-2	.	once	TGCGCCAGCAGCTTGTTCATCCCGGCAACCACCGGGGAGCTGTTTTTT	CASSLFIPATTGELFF
TRBV5-4	TRBJ2-7	.	.	TGTGCCAGCAGCTTAGCCCCGCTAGCGCACTCCTACGAGCAGTACTTC	CASSLAPLAHSYEQYF
TRBV5-4	TRBJ1-3	TRBD1	.	TGTGCCAGCAGCTGGAGGGACAGTCTCTCTGGAAACACCATATATTTT	CASSWRDSLSGNTIYF
TRBV5-4	TRBJ2-5	.	.	TGTGCCAGCAGCCAAGGAGGGGCCCAAGAGACCCAGTACTTC	CASSQGGAQETQYF
TRBV5-4	TRBJ1-5	.	.	TGTGCCAGCAGCATGGACAGCAGCAATCAGCCCCAGCATTTT	CASSMDSSNQPQHF
TRBV30	TRBJ1-3	.	.	TGTGCCTGGAGTGTACTTGGAAACACCATATATTTT	CAWSVLGNTIYF
TRBV10-3	TRBJ1-5	.	.	TGTGCCATCAGTGATTACGGGGGTAGCAATCAGCCCCAGCATTTT	CAISDYGGSNQPQHF
TRBV30	TRBJ2-3	.	.	TGTGCCTGGAGTGTTGGTAGGACGACTTCCCAAGATACGCAGTATTTT	CAWSVGRTTSQDTQYF
TRBV5-1	TRBJ2-1	.	.	TGCGCCAGCAGGGGGGGTGTTATCTACAATGAGCAGTTCTTC	CASRGGVIYNEQFF
TRBV7-9	TRBJ1-4	.	.	TGTGCCAGCAGCTTAGATGTGGGGGCTAATGAAAAACTGTTTTTT	CASSLDVGANEKLFF
TRBV6-1	TRBJ2-7	.	.	TGTGCCAGCAACCCCGGGACAACGAAGTGGGAGCAGTACTTC	CASNPGTTKWEQYF
TRBV28	TRBJ1-4	.	.	TGTGCCAGCAGCAGCCAGGGAGGACCTAATGAAAAACTGTTTTTT	CASSSQGGPNEKLFF
TRBV2	TRBJ2-5	.	once	TGTGCCAGCGGGGGCCAGGGCCAAGAGACCCAGTACTTC	CASGGQGQETQYF
TRBV7-9	TRBJ2-1	TRBD2	.	TGTGCCAGCAGCTTATATGGGGGGCTAGCGGGGCCCTACAATGAGCAGTTCTTC	CASSLYGGLAGPYNEQFF
TRBV6-1	TRBJ2-7	TRBD1	.	TGTGCCAGTGGGACAGGGGCTTACTACGAGCAGTACTTC	CASGTGAYYEQYF